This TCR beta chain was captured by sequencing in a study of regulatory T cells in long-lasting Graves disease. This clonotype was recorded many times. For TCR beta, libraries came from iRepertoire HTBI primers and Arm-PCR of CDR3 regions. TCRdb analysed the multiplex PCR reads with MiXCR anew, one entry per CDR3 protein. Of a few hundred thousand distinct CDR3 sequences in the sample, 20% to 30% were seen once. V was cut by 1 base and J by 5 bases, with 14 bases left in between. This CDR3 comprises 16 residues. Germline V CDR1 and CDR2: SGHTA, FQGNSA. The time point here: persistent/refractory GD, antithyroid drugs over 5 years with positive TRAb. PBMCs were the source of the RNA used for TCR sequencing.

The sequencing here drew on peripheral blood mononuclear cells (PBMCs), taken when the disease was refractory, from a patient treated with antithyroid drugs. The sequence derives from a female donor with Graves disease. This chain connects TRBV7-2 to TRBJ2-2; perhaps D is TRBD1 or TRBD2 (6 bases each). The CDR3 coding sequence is TGTGCCAGCAGCTTAGGGGGGGCGGGACGAACCGGGGAGCTGTTTTTT. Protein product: CASSLGGAGRTGELFF.